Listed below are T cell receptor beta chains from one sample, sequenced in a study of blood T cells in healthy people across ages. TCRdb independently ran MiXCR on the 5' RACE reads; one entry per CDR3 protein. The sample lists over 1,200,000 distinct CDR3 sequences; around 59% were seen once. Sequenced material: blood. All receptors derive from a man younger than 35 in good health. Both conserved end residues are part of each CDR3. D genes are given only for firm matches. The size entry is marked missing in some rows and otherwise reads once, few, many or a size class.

CDR3 DNA: TGTGCCAGCAGACCGGACAGGGAGACCCAGTACTTC
CDR3 protein: CASRPDRETQYF
V gene: TRBV2
D gene: TRBD1
clone size: -
J gene: TRBJ2-5

CDR3 DNA: TGCAGTGCTAGAGGAGCGGGGGGAGGTCCAGATACGCAGTATTTT
CDR3 protein: CSARGAGGGPDTQYF
V gene: TRBV20-1
D gene: TRBD2
clone size: -
J gene: TRBJ2-3

CDR3 DNA: TGTGCCATCAGTGAGTCGATACAGGGGGCCTACGAACAGTACTTC
CDR3 protein: CAISESIQGAYEQYF
V gene: TRBV10-3
D gene: TRBD1
clone size: -
J gene: TRBJ2-5

CDR3 DNA: TGCAGCGTTGAAGATTACAGGGGCGATGAGCAGTTCTTC
CDR3 protein: CSVEDYRGDEQFF
V gene: TRBV29-1
D gene: TRBD1
clone size: -
J gene: TRBJ2-1

CDR3 DNA: TGTGCCAGCAGCCCTGCACTAGCGGTTTACAATGAGCAGTTCTTC
CDR3 protein: CASSPALAVYNEQFF
V gene: TRBV7-6
D gene: TRBD2
clone size: -
J gene: TRBJ2-1

CDR3 DNA: TGCAGTGCTTCCCGGATGGAAAACTTATACGAGCAGTACTTC
CDR3 protein: CSASRMENLYEQYF
V gene: TRBV20-1
D gene: -
clone size: few
J gene: TRBJ2-7

CDR3 DNA: TGTGCCAGCAGGCCGACAGTTGGCGCAGATACGCAGTATTTT
CDR3 protein: CASRPTVGADTQYF
V gene: TRBV19
D gene: -
clone size: -
J gene: TRBJ2-3

CDR3 DNA: TGCGCCAGCAGCCAATTGGCAGGACTGTTTGAGCAGTTCTTC
CDR3 protein: CASSQLAGLFEQFF
V gene: TRBV4-1
D gene: -
clone size: -
J gene: TRBJ2-1

CDR3 DNA: TGTGCCAGCACTATCACAGGGGCGAACTTCTATGGCTACACCTTC
CDR3 protein: CASTITGANFYGYTF
V gene: TRBV12-3/TRBV12-4
D gene: TRBD1
clone size: -
J gene: TRBJ1-2

CDR3 DNA: TGCAGCGTTGTAGGGCAGAACTCCTACGAGCAGTACTTC
CDR3 protein: CSVVGQNSYEQYF
V gene: TRBV29-1
D gene: -
clone size: few
J gene: TRBJ2-7

CDR3 DNA: TGTGCCAGCAGCTTAGAGGGGCAGTCATACGAGCAGTACTTC
CDR3 protein: CASSLEGQSYEQYF
V gene: TRBV7-9
D gene: -
clone size: few
J gene: TRBJ2-7

CDR3 DNA: TGCGCCAGCAGCCAGGCCCCTTTCTACGAGCAGTACTTC
CDR3 protein: CASSQAPFYEQYF
V gene: TRBV4-3
D gene: -
clone size: -
J gene: TRBJ2-7

CDR3 DNA: TGTGCCAGTACCCAACAGGGTTGGGAGACCCAGTACTTC
CDR3 protein: CASTQQGWETQYF
V gene: TRBV6-1
D gene: -
clone size: -
J gene: TRBJ2-5

CDR3 DNA: TGTGCCAGCAGCTTATATTTAGTAGGGGACGGGGCCAACGTCCTGACTTTC
CDR3 protein: CASSLYLVGDGANVLTF
V gene: TRBV7-2
D gene: -
clone size: -
J gene: TRBJ2-6

CDR3 DNA: TGTGCCAGCAGTGAAGAGGACAGGGCGAGCTCCTACAATGAGCAGTTCTTC
CDR3 protein: CASSEEDRASSYNEQFF
V gene: TRBV6-4
D gene: TRBD1
clone size: -
J gene: TRBJ2-1

CDR3 DNA: TGCAGCGCTGGGTGGGGGACACAGAACACTGAAGCTTTCTTT
CDR3 protein: CSAGWGTQNTEAFF
V gene: TRBV29-1
D gene: -
clone size: few
J gene: TRBJ1-1

CDR3 DNA: TGTGCCAGCAGCCAAGATAGTACAGGACGATACCTTAACCTAGCTGGGTATTTT
CDR3 protein: CASSQDSTGRYLNLAGYF
V gene: TRBV4-2
D gene: -
clone size: few
J gene: TRBJ2-3

CDR3 DNA: TGTGCCAGCTCACGGGACCAACAATCGGACAATGAGCAGTTCTTC
CDR3 protein: CASSRDQQSDNEQFF
V gene: TRBV18
D gene: -
clone size: -
J gene: TRBJ2-1

CDR3 DNA: TGCGCCAGCGGTCATATCACAGATACGCAGTATTTT
CDR3 protein: CASGHITDTQYF
V gene: TRBV4-1
D gene: -
clone size: -
J gene: TRBJ2-3

CDR3 DNA: TGTGCCAGCAGTTTACAGGGTGAATGGGATACGCAGTATTTT
CDR3 protein: CASSLQGEWDTQYF
V gene: TRBV7-6
D gene: -
clone size: -
J gene: TRBJ2-3

CDR3 DNA: TGCGCCAGCAGCCCCAGGGGGGGAACTAATGAGCAGTTCTTC
CDR3 protein: CASSPRGGTNEQFF
V gene: TRBV4-1
D gene: -
clone size: -
J gene: TRBJ2-1

CDR3 DNA: TGCGCCAGCAGCTTGGAAACCGGGACTAGCGGGACCTTAAGCTCCTACGAGCAGTACTTC
CDR3 protein: CASSLETGTSGTLSSYEQYF
V gene: TRBV5-1
D gene: TRBD2
clone size: -
J gene: TRBJ2-7

CDR3 DNA: TGTGCCAGCAGCCCCGCGGGACTAGCGGGGGCCGAGCAGTTCTTC
CDR3 protein: CASSPAGLAGAEQFF
V gene: TRBV7-6
D gene: TRBD2
clone size: -
J gene: TRBJ2-1

CDR3 DNA: TGTGCCAGCAGTGAGAGGTGGACAGGGGTGCATGAGCAGTTCTTC
CDR3 protein: CASSERWTGVHEQFF
V gene: TRBV2
D gene: TRBD1
clone size: -
J gene: TRBJ2-1

CDR3 DNA: TGTGCCAGCAGCATAGGACTAGCGGGAAGAGATGAGCAGTTCTTC
CDR3 protein: CASSIGLAGRDEQFF
V gene: TRBV6-2/TRBV6-3
D gene: TRBD2
clone size: -
J gene: TRBJ2-1

CDR3 DNA: TGCAGTGCTAGCAGGTCCCTCACGATAATCGAGCAGTACTTC
CDR3 protein: CSASRSLTIIEQYF
V gene: TRBV20-1
D gene: -
clone size: -
J gene: TRBJ2-7

CDR3 DNA: TGCAGCGTTTTAAGGGAGGGCTATGGCTACACCTTC
CDR3 protein: CSVLREGYGYTF
V gene: TRBV29-1
D gene: -
clone size: -
J gene: TRBJ1-2

CDR3 DNA: TGCGCCAGCAGCCACTCAGCGGGAGTCGAGCAGTACTTC
CDR3 protein: CASSHSAGVEQYF
V gene: TRBV4-1
D gene: TRBD2
clone size: -
J gene: TRBJ2-7

CDR3 DNA: TGTGCCAGCAGCTTATACGCGAGCAAGGGCACAGATACGCAGTATTTT
CDR3 protein: CASSLYASKGTDTQYF
V gene: TRBV7-2
D gene: -
clone size: few
J gene: TRBJ2-3

CDR3 DNA: TGTGCCAGCAGCCCGTCTTTTTACGAGCAGTACTTC
CDR3 protein: CASSPSFYEQYF
V gene: TRBV7-9
D gene: -
clone size: -
J gene: TRBJ2-7

CDR3 DNA: TGTGCCAGCAGCTTTCGGGACGGCACACAGGGGGATGGCTACACCTTC
CDR3 protein: CASSFRDGTQGDGYTF
V gene: TRBV7-9
D gene: TRBD1
clone size: few
J gene: TRBJ1-2

CDR3 DNA: TGTGCCAGCAGCCCCCACCCAGATACGCAGTATTTT
CDR3 protein: CASSPHPDTQYF
V gene: TRBV7-9
D gene: -
clone size: -
J gene: TRBJ2-3

CDR3 DNA: TGTGCCAGCAGTGAGGAGGGCCCGTCACCCTACGAGCAGTACTTC
CDR3 protein: CASSEEGPSPYEQYF
V gene: TRBV6-1
D gene: -
clone size: -
J gene: TRBJ2-7

CDR3 DNA: TGTGCCAGCAGCATCTGGAGGGATGAAGCTTTCTTT
CDR3 protein: CASSIWRDEAFF
V gene: TRBV7-2
D gene: -
clone size: -
J gene: TRBJ1-1

CDR3 DNA: TGTGCCAGCAGTTACGGGCAGTACGAGCAGTACTTC
CDR3 protein: CASSYGQYEQYF
V gene: TRBV6-5
D gene: -
clone size: -
J gene: TRBJ2-7

CDR3 DNA: TGTGCTAGTGGTTTGGACAGCAATCAGCCCCAGCATTTT
CDR3 protein: CASGLDSNQPQHF
V gene: TRBV12-5
D gene: -
clone size: -
J gene: TRBJ1-5

CDR3 DNA: TGCAGTGTTGGCGGGGGACGTCACACTGAAGCTTTCTTT
CDR3 protein: CSVGGGRHTEAFF
V gene: TRBV29-1
D gene: -
clone size: -
J gene: TRBJ1-1

CDR3 DNA: TGTGCCAGCAGTGCGGCGGGGCGAACAGATACGCAGTATTTT
CDR3 protein: CASSAAGRTDTQYF
V gene: TRBV25-1
D gene: -
clone size: -
J gene: TRBJ2-3